The T cell receptor beta chain under discussion was sequenced for a study of blood T cell repertoires in COVID-19. In the original workflow: It was from reference gene primer amplification that nucleated cell counts were estimated. TCRdb keeps only in-frame clones here, not all; method: immunoSEQ multiplex PCR. V and J calls and clone size are those listed in that table; D and trimming were worked out from the DNA. Of fewer than 90,000 clones listed, 87% were seen once; the top ten hold 15%. Germline V lookup: CDR1 MRHNA, CDR2 SNTAGT. Trimming cost V 6 bases and J 7 bases, with 12 bases left between them. The length of the CDR3 is 12 residues.

The genes are TRBV6-4 and TRBJ2-5; tentative D call: TRBD2 (5 bases). The sequence was collected from a male donor with acute or convalescent COVID-19. The sample was peripheral blood. CDR3 bases: TGTGCCAGCAGATCGGACGAGGGGACCCAGTACTTC. It codes for CASRSDEGTQYF.